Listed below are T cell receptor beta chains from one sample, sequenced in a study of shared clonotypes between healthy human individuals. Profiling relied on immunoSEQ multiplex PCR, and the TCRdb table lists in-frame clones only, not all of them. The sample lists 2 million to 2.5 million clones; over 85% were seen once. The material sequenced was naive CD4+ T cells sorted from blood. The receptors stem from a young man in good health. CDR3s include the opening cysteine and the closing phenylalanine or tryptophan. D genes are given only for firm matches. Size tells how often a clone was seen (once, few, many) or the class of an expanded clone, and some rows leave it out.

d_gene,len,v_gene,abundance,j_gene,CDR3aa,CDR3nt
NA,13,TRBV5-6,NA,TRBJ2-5,CASTHRAQETQYF,TGTGCCAGCACTCACAGGGCCCAAGAGACCCAGTACTTC
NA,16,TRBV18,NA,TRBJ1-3,CASSMKDSPMGNTIYF,TGTGCCAGCTCAATGAAGGACAGCCCCATGGGAAACACCATATATTTT
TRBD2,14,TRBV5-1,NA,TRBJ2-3,CASSAGLAPDTQYF,TGCGCCAGCAGCGCGGGACTAGCTCCAGATACGCAGTATTTT
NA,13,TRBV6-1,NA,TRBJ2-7,CASSWGFSYEQYF,TGTGCCAGCAGTTGGGGATTTAGTTACGAGCAGTACTTC
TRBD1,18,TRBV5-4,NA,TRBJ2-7,CASSLASSGQGLNYEQYF,TGTGCCAGCAGCTTGGCGTCTTCGGGACAGGGGCTAAACTACGAGCAGTACTTC
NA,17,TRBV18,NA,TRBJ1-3,CASSPSPTALSGNTIYF,TGTGCCAGCTCACCTTCCCCGACGGCGCTCTCTGGAAACACCATATATTTT
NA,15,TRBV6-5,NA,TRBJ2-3,CASSYNGLAPDTQYF,TGTGCCAGCAGTTACAACGGACTGGCTCCAGATACGCAGTATTTT
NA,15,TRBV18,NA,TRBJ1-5,CASSPNSGANQPQHF,TGTGCCAGCTCACCAAACAGTGGGGCCAATCAGCCCCAGCATTTT
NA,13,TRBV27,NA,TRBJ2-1,CASSLQGSGEQFF,TGTGCCAGCAGTTTACAGGGGAGCGGTGAGCAGTTCTTC
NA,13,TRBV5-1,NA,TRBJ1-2,CASRIGESYGYTF,TGCGCCAGCAGAATAGGGGAATCCTATGGCTACACCTTC
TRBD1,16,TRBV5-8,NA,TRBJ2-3,CASSPGQGVATDTQYF,TGTGCCAGCAGCCCCGGACAGGGGGTGGCCACAGATACGCAGTATTTT
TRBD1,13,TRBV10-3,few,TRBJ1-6,CAISWDSNSPLHF,TGTGCCATCAGTTGGGACAGTAATTCACCCCTCCACTTT
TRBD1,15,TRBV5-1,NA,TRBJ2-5,CASGTGGGVQETQYF,TGCGCCAGCGGGACAGGGGGAGGGGTTCAAGAGACCCAGTACTTC
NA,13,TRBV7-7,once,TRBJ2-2,CASSSSNTGELFF,TGTGCTAGCAGCTCCAGCAACACCGGGGAGCTGTTTTTT
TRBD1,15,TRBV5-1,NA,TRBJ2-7,CASSLGGTGRYEQYF,TGCGCCAGCAGCTTGGGGGGGACAGGTCGCTACGAGCAGTACTTC
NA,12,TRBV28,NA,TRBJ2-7,CATYGQTYEQYF,TGTGCCACCTACGGACAGACCTACGAGCAGTACTTC
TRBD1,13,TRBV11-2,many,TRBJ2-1,CASSYLTGRGKFF,TGTGCCAGCAGCTATTTGACAGGGAGAGGAAAGTTCTTC
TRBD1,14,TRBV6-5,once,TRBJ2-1,CASSRGTGATEQFF,TGTGCCAGCAGCCGCGGGACAGGGGCTACTGAGCAGTTCTTC
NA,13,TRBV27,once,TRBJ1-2,CASSLSRVHGYTF,TGTGCCAGCAGTTTATCCAGGGTTCATGGCTACACCTTC
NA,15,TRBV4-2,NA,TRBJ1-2,CASSQGPGQDYGYTF,TGTGCCAGCAGCCAAGGGCCGGGGCAGGACTATGGCTACACCTTC
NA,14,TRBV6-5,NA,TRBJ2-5,CASRRDQGVETQYF,TGTGCCAGCAGAAGGGACCAGGGTGTAGAGACCCAGTACTTC
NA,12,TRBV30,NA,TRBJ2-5,CAWSVPTKTQYF,TGTGCCTGGAGTGTACCCACAAAGACCCAGTACTTC
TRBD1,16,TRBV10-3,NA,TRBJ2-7,CAISESILQGAGEQYF,TGTGCCATCAGTGAGTCGATTTTACAGGGGGCGGGCGAGCAGTACTTC
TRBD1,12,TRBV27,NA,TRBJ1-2,CASRTGGYGYTF,TGTGCCAGCAGGACAGGGGGATATGGCTACACCTTC
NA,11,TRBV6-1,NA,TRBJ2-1,CASGRAVGQFF,TGTGCCAGCGGTAGGGCAGTAGGGCAGTTCTTC
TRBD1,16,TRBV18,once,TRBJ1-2,CASSGTGAGTFYGYTF,TGTGCCAGCTCAGGGACAGGGGCTGGAACCTTCTATGGCTACACCTTC
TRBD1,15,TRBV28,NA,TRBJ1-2,CASRFRDRALNGYTF,TGTGCCAGCAGATTTCGGGACAGGGCCCTCAATGGCTACACCTTC
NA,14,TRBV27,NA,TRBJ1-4,CASSLRGRNEKLFF,TGTGCCAGCAGCCTCCGGGGCCGTAATGAAAAACTGTTTTTT
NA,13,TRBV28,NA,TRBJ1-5,CASSSTVNQPQHF,TGTGCCAGCAGTTCGACTGTAAACCAGCCCCAGCATTTT
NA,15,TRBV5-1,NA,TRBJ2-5,CASSPSHGPQETQYF,TGCGCCAGCAGCCCCAGCCATGGACCTCAAGAGACCCAGTACTTC
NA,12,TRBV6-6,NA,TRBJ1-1,CASSWGGAEAFF,TGTGCCAGCAGTTGGGGGGGGGCTGAAGCTTTCTTT
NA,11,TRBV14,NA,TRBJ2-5,CASSQTETQYF,TGTGCCAGCAGCCAAACAGAGACCCAGTACTTC
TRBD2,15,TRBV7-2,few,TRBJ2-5,CASSSALAGAGTQYF,TGTGCCAGCAGCTCCGCCCTAGCGGGAGCAGGAACCCAGTACTTC
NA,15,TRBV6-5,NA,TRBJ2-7,CASSYSPGTPYEQYF,TGTGCCAGCAGTTACTCGCCAGGGACACCTTACGAGCAGTACTTC
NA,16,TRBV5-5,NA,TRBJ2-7,CASSLAGWTVSYEQYF,TGTGCCAGCAGCTTGGCGGGATGGACAGTCTCCTACGAGCAGTACTTC
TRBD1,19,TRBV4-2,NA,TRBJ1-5,CASSQDTGGVRSSNQPQHF,TGTGCCAGCAGCCAAGACACAGGGGGGGTCCGATCGAGCAATCAGCCCCAGCATTTT
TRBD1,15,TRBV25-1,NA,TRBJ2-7,CASSPRGLGDYEQYF,TGTGCCAGCAGTCCAAGGGGGCTCGGGGACTACGAGCAGTACTTC
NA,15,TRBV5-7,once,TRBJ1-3,CASSLGGPSGNTIYF,TGTGCCAGCAGCTTAGGGGGTCCCTCTGGAAACACCATATATTTT
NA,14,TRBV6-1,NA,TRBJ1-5,CASSESGAYQPQHF,TGTGCCAGCAGTGAATCCGGGGCCTATCAGCCCCAGCATTTT
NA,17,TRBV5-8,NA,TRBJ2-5,CASSLGASVWSGETQYF,TGTGCCAGCAGCTTGGGGGCTAGCGTTTGGTCAGGAGAGACCCAGTACTTC
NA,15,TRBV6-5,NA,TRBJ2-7,CASSYSNVPSYEQYF,TGTGCCAGCAGTTACTCGAATGTTCCTAGCTACGAGCAGTACTTC
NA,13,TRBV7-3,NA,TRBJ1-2,CASSPSTGYGYTF,TGTGCCAGCAGCCCCTCGACAGGCTATGGCTACACCTTC
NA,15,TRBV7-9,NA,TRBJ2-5,CASSLAKGGQETQYF,TGTGCCAGCAGCTTAGCGAAGGGCGGACAAGAGACCCAGTACTTC
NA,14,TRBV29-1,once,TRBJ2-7,CSGLKGTGFNEQYF,TGCAGCGGCCTTAAGGGTACAGGGTTTAACGAGCAGTACTTC
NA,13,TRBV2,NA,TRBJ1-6,CASSEAETSPLHF,TGTGCCAGCAGTGAGGCAGAAACTTCACCCCTCCACTTT
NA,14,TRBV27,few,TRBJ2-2,CASSLSVQSGELFF,TGTGCCAGCAGTTTATCGGTACAATCCGGGGAGCTGTTTTTT
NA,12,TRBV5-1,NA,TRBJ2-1,CASSPSGQPQFF,TGCGCCAGCAGCCCCTCGGGCCAGCCCCAATTCTTC
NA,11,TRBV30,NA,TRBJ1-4,CAWSSGEKLFF,TGTGCCTGGAGTTCAGGAGAAAAACTGTTTTTT
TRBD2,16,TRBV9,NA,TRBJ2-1,CASSVALAGVYNEQFF,TGTGCCAGCAGCGTAGCGCTAGCGGGGGTCTACAATGAGCAGTTCTTC
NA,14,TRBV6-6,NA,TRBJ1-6,CASSPGATRSPLHF,TGTGCCAGCAGTCCTGGGGCGACCCGTTCACCCCTCCACTTT
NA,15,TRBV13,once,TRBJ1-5,CASSLNRAANQPQHF,TGTGCCAGCAGCCTAAATCGGGCAGCTAATCAGCCCCAGCATTTT
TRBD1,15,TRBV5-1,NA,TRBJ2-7,CASSLGTVSSYEQYF,TGCGCCAGCAGCCTTGGGACAGTCAGCTCCTACGAGCAGTACTTC
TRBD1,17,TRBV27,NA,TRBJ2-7,CASSPRATGDRAYEQYF,TGTGCCAGCAGTCCCCGGGCGACAGGGGATCGGGCCTACGAGCAGTACTTC
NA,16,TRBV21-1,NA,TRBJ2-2,CASSKASQLNTGELFF,TGTGCCAGCAGCAAAGCGTCGCAGTTGAACACCGGGGAGCTGTTTTTT
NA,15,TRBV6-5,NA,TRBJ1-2,CASSGIQGPNYGYTF,TGTGCCAGCAGCGGAATTCAGGGGCCCAACTATGGCTACACCTTC
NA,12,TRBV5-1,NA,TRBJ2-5,CASSPGLETQYF,TGCGCCAGCAGCCCAGGGTTAGAGACCCAGTACTTC
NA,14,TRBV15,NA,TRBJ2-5,CATSKVQKEETQYF,TGTGCCACCAGCAAGGTACAGAAAGAAGAGACCCAGTACTTC
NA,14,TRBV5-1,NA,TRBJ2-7,CASSLQGGGYEQYF,TGCGCCAGCAGCTTGCAGGGAGGAGGCTACGAGCAGTACTTC